Listed below are T cell receptor beta chains from one sample, sequenced in a study of blood T cell repertoires in COVID-19. Method: immunoSEQ multiplex PCR; TCRdb's copy keeps in-frame clones and lacks some. The data contain roughly 84,000 clones, approximately 86% of them singletons. The source material was peripheral blood. The origin of the receptors is a man of 80 years or more with active or convalescent COVID-19. CDR3s leave out the opening cysteine and the closing phenylalanine or tryptophan.

j_call: TRBJ1-5
v_call: TRBV5-1
cdr3_aa: ASSLGSNRPQH

j_call: TRBJ1-2
v_call: TRBV15
cdr3_aa: ATSRSPGTGYGYT

j_call: TRBJ2-5
v_call: TRBV28
cdr3_aa: ASSFSWEETQY

j_call: TRBJ1-6
v_call: TRBV10-3
cdr3_aa: AISEGGGGTGDSPLH

j_call: TRBJ2-1
v_call: TRBV4-1
cdr3_aa: ASSQEFLAGANEQF

j_call: TRBJ1-1
v_call: TRBV2
cdr3_aa: ASRTGTGKTEAF

j_call: TRBJ2-1
v_call: TRBV4-1
cdr3_aa: ASSHLTDNEQF

j_call: TRBJ1-4
v_call: TRBV6-5
cdr3_aa: ASSYSWRGINEKLF

j_call: TRBJ2-1
v_call: TRBV5-4
cdr3_aa: ASSVGGSPYNEQF

j_call: TRBJ2-4
v_call: TRBV3-1/TRBV3-2
cdr3_aa: ASSRETALAGKNIQY

j_call: TRBJ1-1
v_call: TRBV5-1
cdr3_aa: ASSSLQGWSDATEAF

j_call: TRBJ2-5
v_call: TRBV19
cdr3_aa: ASSISRIQETQY

j_call: TRBJ2-3
v_call: TRBV10-3
cdr3_aa: ATTLAPGGSTDTQY

j_call: TRBJ1-1
v_call: TRBV18
cdr3_aa: ASSLQGRTSEAF

j_call: TRBJ1-6
v_call: TRBV27
cdr3_aa: ASSLISQGALNSPLH

j_call: TRBJ1-2
v_call: TRBV11-3
cdr3_aa: ASSPSYYGYT

j_call: TRBJ2-2
v_call: TRBV5-5
cdr3_aa: ASSQGATNTGELF

j_call: TRBJ1-2
v_call: TRBV6-1
cdr3_aa: ASSEALGGGNYGYT

j_call: TRBJ1-4
v_call: TRBV7-2
cdr3_aa: ASSFGGGGEKLF

j_call: TRBJ1-5
v_call: TRBV19
cdr3_aa: ASTPGPGAQPQH

j_call: TRBJ1-6
v_call: TRBV6-5
cdr3_aa: ASIYTETYNSPLH

j_call: TRBJ2-5
v_call: TRBV7-9
cdr3_aa: ASSLDVGQAYQETQY

j_call: TRBJ2-3
v_call: TRBV29-1
cdr3_aa: SVHGAGAGTDTQY

j_call: TRBJ2-1
v_call: TRBV20-1
cdr3_aa: SASRTSGGVNNEQF

j_call: TRBJ2-2
v_call: TRBV24-1
cdr3_aa: ATSDRQGKLAGELF

j_call: TRBJ1-2
v_call: TRBV21-1
cdr3_aa: ASSKVASGPEWDYGYT

j_call: TRBJ1-2
v_call: TRBV6-6
cdr3_aa: ASSYSPDRSNYGYT

j_call: TRBJ1-3
v_call: TRBV5-1
cdr3_aa: ASSTTGEGNTIY

j_call: TRBJ2-2
v_call: TRBV5-1
cdr3_aa: ASSFGGNTGELF

j_call: TRBJ1-1
v_call: TRBV19
cdr3_aa: ASRNTGATAF

j_call: TRBJ1-2
v_call: TRBV28
cdr3_aa: ASSSPGQTYGYT

j_call: TRBJ1-1
v_call: TRBV2
cdr3_aa: AKGGRNTEAF

j_call: TRBJ2-1
v_call: TRBV29-1
cdr3_aa: SVEPGSGRNEQF

j_call: TRBJ2-1
v_call: TRBV12-3/TRBV12-4
cdr3_aa: ASSLRWGGEQF

j_call: TRBJ2-1
v_call: TRBV6-5
cdr3_aa: ASSDFQGADEQF